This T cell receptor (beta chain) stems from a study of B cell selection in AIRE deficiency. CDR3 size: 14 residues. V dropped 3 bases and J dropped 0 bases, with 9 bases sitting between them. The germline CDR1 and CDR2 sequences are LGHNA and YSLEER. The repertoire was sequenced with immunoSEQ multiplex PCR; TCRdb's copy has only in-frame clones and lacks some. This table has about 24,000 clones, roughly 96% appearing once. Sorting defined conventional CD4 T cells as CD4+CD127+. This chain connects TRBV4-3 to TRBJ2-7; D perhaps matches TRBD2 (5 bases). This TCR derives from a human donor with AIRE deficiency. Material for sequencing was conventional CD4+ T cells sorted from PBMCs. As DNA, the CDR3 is TGCGCCAGCAGCCAGGAGACTATCTCCTACGAGCAGTACTTC. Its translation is CASSQETISYEQYF.